This T cell receptor (beta chain) originates from a study of T cell responses to AZD1222 COVID-19 vaccine. This CDR3 has 15 residues. Per germline, CDR1 MGHRA and CDR2 YSYEKL. V lost 1 base and J lost 1; bases outside the gene matches: 2. Data came from immunoSEQ multiplex PCR; TCRdb stores just in-frame clones and leaves some out. The table lists approximately 97,000 clones, almost 85% of them singletons. The sequence was obtained from an adult in good health. Sample: peripheral blood, taken on day 0 of AZD1222 vaccination. V gene TRBV4-1 combines with J gene TRBJ2-3, with 7 bases identical to TRBD1. CDR3 region: CASSQGQGRTDTQYF. The CDR3 coding sequence is TGCGCCAGCAGCCAAGGACAGGGCCGCACAGATACGCAGTATTTT.